The clone carrying this TCR beta chain came up a few times. This entry is derived from a study of T-cell memory formation after mild COVID-19. TCRdb processed the 5' RACE reads anew with MiXCR; each CDR3 protein has one entry. The top ten clones hold 8.5% to 10% of a sample with around 420,000 distinct CDR3 sequences, 20% to 25% of them seen once. V was clipped by 3 bases and J by 10 bases, with 12 bases between them. Germline-derived CDR1 and CDR2 are DFQATT and SNEGSKA (reference sequence). This CDR3 region has 12 residues. The source is an adult woman who had mild COVID-19 (a few samples of this study predate the infection). Cell type and time point are not known. The source material was PBMCs or a T cell subset sorted from them (not recorded which). V is TRBV20-1 and J is TRBJ1-4, with D uncertain. This chain's CDR3 is CSASQADGKLFF. CDR3 nucleotides: TGCAGTGCTAGCCAGGCGGATGGAAAACTGTTTTTT.